This T cell receptor beta chain was sequenced in a study of T cell responses to AZD1222 COVID-19 vaccine. Findings of the study overall: Seropositive status at baseline applied to only a handful of AZD1222 recipients. Spike as a whole was targeted by vaccine-associated CD4 TCRs, dominant at 160-218 and 743-854.

In its sample, this clone was seen a few times. Its target is unknown. Repertoires were generated with immunoSEQ multiplex PCR, while TCRdb's copy carries only in-frame clones and drops some. Of fewer than 75,000 clones in the sample, 75% to 95% are singletons; the top ten hold 6.3%. Germline CDR1 and CDR2: MNHEY and SVGAGI. CDR3 length: 15 amino acids. V shed 4 bases and J shed 6 bases, with 18 bases lying between them. This clonotype was sampled from an adult who received the MenACWY meningococcal vaccine as a control. The sample was peripheral blood, taken 28 days after the second dose of the MenACWY control vaccine. The chain employs TRBV6-5 and TRBJ1-1, with a tentative D call TRBD1 (5 bases). CDR3 DNA: TGTGCCAGCAGTTCTGGCGGGGGGTTTCCCCCTGAAGCTTTCTTT. This sequence encodes CASSSGGGFPPEAFF.